This entry describes one TCR beta chain. Its target is unknown. Sequencing used immunoSEQ multiplex PCR; TCRdb keeps in-frame clones, though not all of them. Of under 150,000 clones listed, about 93% were seen once; the top ten hold approximately 2%. This sample is part of a study of T cell responses to AZD1222 COVID-19 vaccine. Study as a whole: Second-dose recipients at about 4 or about 12 weeks were treated as one pooled group.

Findings of the study overall: The donors showed a predominance of white British ancestry and of females, with possible underestimation of clonal diversity. Baseline seropositives among AZD1222 recipients totaled only 5 to 7.

This CDR3 spans 12 amino acids. Per the germline V gene, CDR1 is MGHDK and CDR2 is SYGVNS. The V end lost 4 bases, the J end lost 7 bases, and 10 bases lay between the germline ends. The TCR was taken from an adult in good health. Sequencing used peripheral blood, obtained on day 0 of AZD1222 vaccination. The chain uses TRBV25-1 and TRBJ1-2; a possible D gene is TRBD1 (6 bases). DNA of the CDR3: TGTGCCAGCAGTGTGGGGGCAGCTGGCTACACCTTC. Its translation: CASSVGAAGYTF.